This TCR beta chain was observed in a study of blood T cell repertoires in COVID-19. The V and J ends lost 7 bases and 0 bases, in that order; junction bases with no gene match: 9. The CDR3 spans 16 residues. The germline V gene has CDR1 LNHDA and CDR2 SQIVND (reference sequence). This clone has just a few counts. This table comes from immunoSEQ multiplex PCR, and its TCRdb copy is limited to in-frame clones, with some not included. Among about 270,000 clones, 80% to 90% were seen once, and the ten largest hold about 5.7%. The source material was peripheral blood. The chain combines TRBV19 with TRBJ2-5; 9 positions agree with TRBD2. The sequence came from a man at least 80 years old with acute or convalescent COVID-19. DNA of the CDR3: TGTGCCAGTACCCCGGGACTAGCACCTTACCAAGAGACCCAGTACTTC. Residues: CASTPGLAPYQETQYF. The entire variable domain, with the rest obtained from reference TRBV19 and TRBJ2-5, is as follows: DGGITQSPKYLFRKEGQNVTLSCEQNLNHDAMYWYRQDPGQGLRLIYYSQIVNDFQKGDIAEGYSVSREKKESFPLTVTSAQKNPTAFYLCASTPGLAPYQETQYFGPGTRLLVL.